These 12 T cell receptor beta chains originate from one sample sequenced in a study of cytomegalovirus exposure and HLA in healthy donors. The primer mix had 60 Vbeta and 13 Jbeta primers. Only in-frame clones appear in the TCRdb table, and some are missing; sequencing was by immunoSEQ multiplex PCR. The sample lists roughly 130,000 clones; 79% were seen once. Sequenced material: PBMCs. These receptors were taken from a young man in good health and CMV-seronegative.

CDR3 bases: TGTGCCAGCAGTGGTGGGGCAGGGGGGAATCAGCCCCAGCATTTT. This translates into CASSGGAGGNQPQHF. This chain joins TRBV6-1 and TRBJ1-5; 7 nucleotides align to TRBD1. Germline lookup yields CDR1 MNHNS and CDR2 SASEGT. The length of the CDR3 is 15 residues. Unmatched junction bases numbered 7, after V lost 4 bases and J lost 4 bases.

This rearrangement joins TRBV7-2 to TRBJ2-5; no clear D gene. Germline loops: CDR1 SGHTA, CDR2 FQGNSA. CDR3 length: 16 amino acids. The ends were cut back, 0 bases at V and 2 bases at J, with 13 bases in the middle. The CDR3 bases are TGTGCCAGCAGCTTAGCCAAAGCTCGGAGTCAAGAGACCCAGTACTTC. Translation: CASSLAKARSQETQYF.

This rearrangement joins TRBV18 to TRBJ2-2; 12 bases line up with TRBD2. The CDR3 contains 16 residues. Unmatched junction bases numbered 3, after V lost 2 bases and J lost 5 bases. Germline V CDR1 and CDR2: KGHSH, LQKENI. The CDR3 reads CASSPSSGRETGELFF. In DNA, the CDR3 is TGTGCCAGCTCACCATCTAGCGGGAGGGAGACCGGGGAGCTGTTTTTT.

This clone was observed a handful of times. The V and J genes are TRBV5-6 and TRBJ2-7; 11 nucleotides line up with TRBD2. Germline trimming cut 4 bases from V and 6 bases from J; bases unmatched to any gene: 12. Germline V gene lookup returns CDR1 SGHDT and CDR2 YYEEEE. The CDR3 runs to 16 residues. The DNA of the CDR3 is TGTGCCAGCAGCATACTTGAACTAGCGGGAGTGGGCGAGCAGTACTTC. Protein product: CASSILELAGVGEQYF.

The chain employs TRBV5-1 and TRBJ2-2, with 8 bases identical to TRBD1. Germline CDR1 reads SGHRS; CDR2 reads YFSETQ. This CDR3 has 17 amino acids. V dropped 0 bases and J dropped 1; count of bases not matched to a gene: 5. CDR3 sequence (DNA): TGCGCCAGCAGCTTGGGGCCCGGGACAGGGAACACCGGGGAGCTGTTTTTT. Its translation is CASSLGPGTGNTGELFF.

This clone was counted only a few times. The chain links TRBV5-6 to TRBJ1-1, with D unresolved. The CDR3 totals 12 residues. Germline V gene sequence: CDR1 SGHDT, CDR2 YYEEEE. With 0 bases removed from V and 3 bases from J, the gap between germline ends came to 3 bases. CDR3 sequence reads: CASSLDYTEAFF. In DNA, the CDR3 is TGTGCCAGCAGCTTGGACTACACTGAAGCTTTCTTT. The variable domain in full, with the rest retrieved from reference TRBV5-6 and TRBJ1-1, is DAGVTQSPTHLIKTRGQQVTLRCSPKSGHDTVSWYQQALGQGPQFIFQYYEEEERQRGNFPDRFSGHQFPNYSSELNVNALLLGDSALYLCASSLDYTEAFFGQGTRLTVV.

DNA of the CDR3: TGCAGCGTTGTGGGAGGGGAGCAGTACGTC. Its protein is CSVVGGEQYV. This chain uses TRBV29-1 with TRBJ2-7; 7 nucleotides line up with TRBD2. From germline, CDR1 is SQVTM and CDR2 ANQGSEA. The J segment lost 7 bases and the V segment lost 4 bases, leaving 1 base of the junction unmatched. CDR3 length equals 10 residues.

The V call is TRBV19, the J call TRBJ2-1; 10 nucleotides agree with TRBD2. The CDR3 has 14 residues. J lost 5 bases, V lost 3 bases, and 1 base had no gene match. Germline values: CDR1 LNHDA, CDR2 SQIVND (reference sequence). CDR3: CASSILAGDNEQFF. The CDR3 DNA follows: TGTGCCAGTAGTATCCTAGCGGGAGACAATGAGCAGTTCTTC.

V and J are TRBV18 and TRBJ2-1; tentative D call: TRBD2 (6 bases). This CDR3 has 16 amino acids. Trimming took 0 bases from V and 6 from J, leaving 15 bases between them. The germline gives CDR1 KGHSH, CDR2 LQKENI. This CDR3 reads CASSPPEGGQPNEQFF. CDR3 DNA sequence: TGTGCCAGCTCACCACCGGAGGGTGGACAACCCAATGAGCAGTTCTTC.

V gene TRBV15 combines with J gene TRBJ2-5, with D maybe TRBD1 (5 bases). The CDR3 is made up of 13 amino acids. Germline lookup yields CDR1 LNHNV and CDR2 YYDKDF (reference sequence). V was cut by 4 bases and J by 5 bases, with 11 bases left in between. The CDR3 DNA reads as TGTGCCACCAGCATAGGGGCTGCGGAGACCCAGTACTTC. Translated, it gives CATSIGAAETQYF.

The chain carries TRBV4-1 and TRBJ2-3, with D possibly matching TRBD1 (6 bases). Trimming pared 3 bases from V and 3 bases from J, leaving 19 bases between. Looked up from germline, CDR1 is MGHRA and CDR2 is YSYEKL. CDR3 size: 17 residues. CDR3 amino acids: CASSQGRGTRRTDTQYF. The CDR3 DNA reads as TGCGCCAGCAGCCAGGGTAGGGGGACAAGGAGGACAGATACGCAGTATTTT.

The chain has TRBV27 and TRBJ2-1, with 8 bases lining up with TRBD1. V was clipped by 6 bases and J by 5 bases; unmatched bases: 6. Looked up from germline, CDR1 is MNHEY and CDR2 is SMNVEV (reference sequence). The CDR3 covers 14 residues. The CDR3 is CASSRTGKHNEQFF. The CDR3 DNA follows: TGTGCCAGCAGCCGGACAGGGAAACACAATGAGCAGTTCTTC.